These 5 T cell receptor beta chains were all obtained from the same sample, sequenced in a study of identical twins. TCRdb reprocessed the 5' RACE reads with MiXCR, giving one entry per CDR3 protein. The table has about 290,000 distinct CDR3 sequences, 8.5% to 9.5% seen once. A further study also used this sample, focusing on yellow fever vaccine responses in identical twins.

Sequenced input: CD8+ T cells sorted from blood. These receptors all come from a woman aged 18-29 years in good health.

This clonotype was seen only a few times. The gene calls are TRBV11-2 and TRBJ2-5; TRBD1 agrees at 10 bases. V shed 1 base and J 1 base; nucleotides not matched to a gene: 6. Per the germline V gene, CDR1 is SGHAT and CDR2 is FQNNGV. This CDR3 has 17 residues. Written as DNA, the CDR3 is TGTGCCAGCAGCTTAGTAGGGACAGGGGTTTTCCAAGAGACCCAGTACTTC. This codes for CASSLVGTGVFQETQYF.

This rearrangement joins TRBV29-1 to TRBJ1-1; 7 bases align to TRBD1. Looked up from germline, CDR1 is SQVTM and CDR2 is ANQGSEA. This CDR3 has 15 residues. With 6 bases clipped from V and 6 bases from J, the junction kept 16 bases outside the gene matches. The CDR3 nucleotides are TGCAGCGTACCATTGCTGGGCACAGGGGATGCTGAAGCTTTCTTT. Residues: CSVPLLGTGDAEAFF.

This sequence joins TRBV29-1 and TRBJ1-2, with a possible D match to TRBD1 (5 bases). Trimming left V 6 bases short and J 6 bases short, with 14 bases between. Germline V CDR1 and CDR2: SQVTM, ANQGSEA. The CDR3 totals 12 residues. The CDR3 DNA reads as TGCAGCGTCGCAGGGTGGCTGGATGGCTACACCTTC. Translation: CSVAGWLDGYTF.

This clonotype has a count of ten or more. The chain employs TRBV12-3 or TRBV12-4 and TRBJ2-7, with 11 nucleotides matching TRBD2. This CDR3 region has 15 residues. The junction had 6 bases not matched to a gene; V was cut back by 4 bases and J by 4 bases. CDR3 coding DNA: TGTGCCAGCAGTTACGGGGCTAGCGGGAGGTACGAGCAGTACTTC. This codes for CASSYGASGRYEQYF.

To note about this clonotype: A much larger clone lies one base from this, so it may be a read error. V is TRBV29-1 and J is TRBJ2-1; D ambiguous. The CDR3 runs 11 residues. V lost 5 bases, J lost 6 bases, and 8 bases lay in between. Germline lookup yields CDR1 SQVTM and CDR2 ANQGSEA. CDR3 in amino acids: CSVRIVNEQFF. As DNA, the CDR3 is TGCAGCGTTCGGATAGTCAATGAGCAGTTCTTC.